This TCR beta chain was documented in a study of blood T cell repertoires in COVID-19. Study in general: Acute and convalescent COVID-19 samples came from the United States, Italy and Spain.

TCRdb's table, derived via immunoSEQ multiplex PCR, lists solely in-frame clones and lacks some. The sample consists of around 190,000 clones, 75% to 85% of them appearing once. Looked up from germline, CDR1 is MNHNS and CDR2 is SASEGT. J was trimmed by 0 bases and V by 2 bases; bases with no gene match: 9. This CDR3 contains 18 residues. The clonotype originates from a human donor in a cohort sampled during active COVID-19. Sequencing was performed on peripheral blood. The V gene is TRBV6-1, the J gene TRBJ1-5, with TRBD1 matching 8 bases. CDR3 nucleotide sequence: TGTGCCAGCAGTGAAAATCGGCAGGGGGCCCCTAGCAATCAGCCCCAGCATTTT. It translates to CASSENRQGAPSNQPQHF.